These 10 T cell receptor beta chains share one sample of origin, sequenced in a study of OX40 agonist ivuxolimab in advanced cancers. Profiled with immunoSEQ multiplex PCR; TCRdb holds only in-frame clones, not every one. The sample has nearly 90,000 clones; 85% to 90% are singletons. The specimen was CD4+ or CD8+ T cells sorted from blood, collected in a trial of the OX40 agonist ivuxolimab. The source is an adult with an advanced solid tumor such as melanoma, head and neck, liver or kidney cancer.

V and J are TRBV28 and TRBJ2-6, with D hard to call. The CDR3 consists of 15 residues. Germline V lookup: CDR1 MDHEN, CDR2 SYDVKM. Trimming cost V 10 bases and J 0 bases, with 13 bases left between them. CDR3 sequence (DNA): TGTGCCACCGCTATCCGAGCCTCTGGGGCCAACGTCCTGACTTTC. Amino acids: CATAIRASGANVLTF.

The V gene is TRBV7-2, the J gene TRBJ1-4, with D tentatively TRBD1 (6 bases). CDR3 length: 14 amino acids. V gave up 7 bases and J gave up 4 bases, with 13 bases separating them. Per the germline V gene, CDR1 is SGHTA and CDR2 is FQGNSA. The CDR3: CASTKQGDNEKLFF. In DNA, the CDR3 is TGTGCCAGCACCAAACAGGGTGATAATGAAAAACTGTTTTTT.

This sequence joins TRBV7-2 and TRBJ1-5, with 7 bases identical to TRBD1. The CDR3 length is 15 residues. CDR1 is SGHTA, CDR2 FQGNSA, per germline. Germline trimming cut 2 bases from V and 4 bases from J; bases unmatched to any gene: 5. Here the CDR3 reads CASSLSRDRNQPQHF. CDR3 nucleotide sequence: TGTGCCAGCAGCTTAAGCCGGGACAGAAATCAGCCCCAGCATTTT.

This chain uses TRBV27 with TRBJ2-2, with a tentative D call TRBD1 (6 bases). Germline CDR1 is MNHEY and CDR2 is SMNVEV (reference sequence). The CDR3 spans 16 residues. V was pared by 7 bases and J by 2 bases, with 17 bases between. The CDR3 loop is CASTLRGTTNTGELFF. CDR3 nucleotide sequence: TGTGCCAGCACCTTGAGGGGGACAACTAACACCGGGGAGCTGTTTTTT.

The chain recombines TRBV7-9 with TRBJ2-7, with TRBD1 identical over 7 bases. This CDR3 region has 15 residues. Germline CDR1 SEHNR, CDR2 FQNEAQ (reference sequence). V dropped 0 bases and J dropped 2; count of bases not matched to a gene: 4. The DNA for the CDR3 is TGTGCCAGCAGCTTAGCGCTGAGGGGGCCCTACGAGCAGTACTTC. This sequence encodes CASSLALRGPYEQYF. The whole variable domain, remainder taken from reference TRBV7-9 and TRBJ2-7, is DTGVSQNPRHKITKRGQNVTFRCDPISEHNRLYWYRQTLGQGPEFLTYFQNEAQLEKSRLLSDRFSAERPKGSFSTLEIQRTEQGDSAMYLCASSLALRGPYEQYFGPGTRLTVT.

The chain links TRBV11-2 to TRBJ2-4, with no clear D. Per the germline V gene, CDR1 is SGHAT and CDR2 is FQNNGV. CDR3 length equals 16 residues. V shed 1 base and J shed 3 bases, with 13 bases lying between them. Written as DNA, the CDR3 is TGTGCCAGCAGCTTAGGAGGTTCTGCGGTCAAAAACATTCAGTACTTC. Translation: CASSLGGSAVKNIQYF.

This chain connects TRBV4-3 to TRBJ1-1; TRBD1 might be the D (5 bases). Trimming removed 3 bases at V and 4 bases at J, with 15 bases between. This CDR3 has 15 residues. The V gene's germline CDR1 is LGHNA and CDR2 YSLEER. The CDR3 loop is CASSHLELGGTEAFF. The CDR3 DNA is TGCGCCAGCAGCCACCTGGAGCTCGGGGGCACTGAAGCTTTCTTT.

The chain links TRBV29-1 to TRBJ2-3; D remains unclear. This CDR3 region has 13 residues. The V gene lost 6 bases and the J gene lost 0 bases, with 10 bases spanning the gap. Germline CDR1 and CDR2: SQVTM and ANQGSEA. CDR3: CSVRETSTDTQYF. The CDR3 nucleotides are TGCAGCGTCAGAGAGACAAGCACAGATACGCAGTATTTT.

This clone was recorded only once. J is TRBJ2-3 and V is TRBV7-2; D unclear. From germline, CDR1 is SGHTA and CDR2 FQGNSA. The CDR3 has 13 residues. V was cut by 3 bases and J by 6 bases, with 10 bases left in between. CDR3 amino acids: CASSFEAQDTQYF. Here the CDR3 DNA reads TGTGCCAGCAGCTTTGAAGCCCAGGATACGCAGTATTTT.

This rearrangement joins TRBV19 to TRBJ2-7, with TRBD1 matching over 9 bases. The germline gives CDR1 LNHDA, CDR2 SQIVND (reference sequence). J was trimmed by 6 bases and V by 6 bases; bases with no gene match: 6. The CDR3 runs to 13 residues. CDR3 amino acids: CASSGTGFGEQYF. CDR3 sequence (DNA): TGTGCCAGTAGCGGGACAGGGTTCGGCGAGCAGTACTTC.